The 10 T cell receptor beta chains given below trace back to one sample, sequenced in a study of blood T cell repertoires in COVID-19. Data came from immunoSEQ multiplex PCR; TCRdb stores just in-frame clones and leaves some out. The sample records around 88,000 clones, 80% being singletons. The material sequenced was peripheral blood. The source of these receptors is a man aged 45-65 years who had recovered from COVID-19.

The chain has TRBV6-5 and TRBJ2-3, with a weak D call TRBD1 (6 bases). This CDR3 has 14 residues. Germline CDR1 and CDR2: MNHEY and SVGAGI. V was shortened by 7 bases and J by 3 bases, with 14 bases between the two germline ends. DNA of the CDR3: TGTGCCAGCAAGCGGCAGGGGCTTACAGATACGCAGTATTTT. This translates into CASKRQGLTDTQYF.

This CDR3 is CASSLYPQETQYF. CDR3 sequence (DNA): TGTGCCAGCAGCTTATACCCCCAGGAGACCCAGTACTTC. The chain links TRBV7-2 to TRBJ2-5, with D unresolved. Per germline, CDR1 SGHTA and CDR2 FQGNSA. The CDR3 consists of 13 residues. Trimming pared 2 bases from V and 5 bases from J, leaving 9 bases between.

The chain has TRBV5-1 and TRBJ1-2; maybe TRBD1 (5 bases). The CDR3 is made up of 13 amino acids. Germline V lookup: CDR1 SGHRS, CDR2 YFSETQ. Trimming shortened V by 4 bases and J by 4 bases, and 11 bases separated the two germline ends. The CDR3 DNA is TGCGCCAGCAGCGCCGGACACAGCTATGGCTACACCTTC. Its translation is CASSAGHSYGYTF. Filled out from reference TRBV5-1 and TRBJ1-2, the complete variable domain reads KAGVTQTPRYLIKTRGQQVTLSCSPISGHRSVSWYQQTPGQGLQFLFEYFSETQRNKGNFPGRFSGRQFSNSRSEMNVSTLELGDSALYLCASSAGHSYGYTFGSGTRLTVV.

The V gene is TRBV9, the J gene TRBJ1-1; D might be TRBD1 (6 bases). CDR1 SGDLS and CDR2 YYNGEE come from the germline V gene. V was cut by 0 bases and J by 5 bases, with 11 bases left in between. The CDR3 is 14 amino acids. This CDR3 is CASSVGARGTEAFF. CDR3 sequence (DNA): TGTGCCAGCAGCGTAGGTGCGAGGGGGACTGAAGCTTTCTTT.

There are a few counts of this clone. The genes are TRBV12-5 and TRBJ2-1; TRBD2 agrees at 13 bases. With 2 bases clipped from V and 6 bases from J, the junction kept 10 bases outside the gene matches. Germline V gene data show CDR1 as LGHNT and CDR2 as FRNRAP. There are 18 residues in the CDR3. CDR3 in DNA: TGTGCTAGTGGTTTGATGGGACTAGCGGGGTTACTAGGCAATGAGCAGTTCTTC. Its protein product is CASGLMGLAGLLGNEQFF.

The chain joins TRBV5-1 to TRBJ1-2; D unresolved. The germline V gene has CDR1 SGHRS and CDR2 YFSETQ. This CDR3 contains 12 residues. Trimming stripped 2 bases from V and 1 base from J, with 3 bases between. The CDR3 DNA reads TGCGCCAGCAGCTTCAATAACTATGGCTACACCTTC. Amino acid sequence: CASSFNNYGYTF.

The chain joins TRBV28 to TRBJ2-1; 8 bases fit TRBD2. The CDR3 loop spans 16 amino acids. V shed 4 bases and J 4 bases; nucleotides not matched to a gene: 9. Germline loops: CDR1 MDHEN, CDR2 SYDVKM. CDR3 amino acids: CASSSTGAGVYNEQFF. The CDR3 DNA follows: TGTGCCAGCAGTTCGACCGGAGCGGGGGTATACAATGAGCAGTTCTTC.

The chain combines TRBV29-1 with TRBJ2-7; D uncertain. The CDR3 has 12 amino acids. The V gene's germline CDR1 is SQVTM and CDR2 ANQGSEA. Deletions cut 4 bases from V and 1 base from J, with 8 bases between. As DNA, the CDR3 is TGCAGCGTTGGAGGTACGTCCTACGAGCAGTACTTC. Translated, it gives CSVGGTSYEQYF.

This clone was detected only once. The chain employs TRBV30 and TRBJ1-4; a possible D gene is TRBD1 (5 bases). Deletions cut 4 bases from V and 4 bases from J, with 10 bases between. The CDR3 spans 13 residues. Germline values: CDR1 GTSNPN, CDR2 SVGIG (reference sequence). CDR3 sequence reads: CAWTQGHNEKLFF. CDR3 nucleotides: TGTGCCTGGACCCAGGGCCATAATGAAAAACTGTTTTTT. The variable domain in full, with the rest retrieved from reference TRBV30 and TRBJ1-4, is SQTIHQWPATLVQPVGSPLSLECTVEGTSNPNLYWYRQAAGRGLQLLFYSVGIGQISSEVPQNLSASRPQDRQFILSSKKLLLSDSGFYLCAWTQGHNEKLFFGSGTQLSVL.

This clone has more than one count but fewer than ten. The chain uses TRBV7-2 and TRBJ2-4; 14 nucleotides line up with TRBD2. V lost 6 bases and J lost 3; bases outside the gene matches: 4. This CDR3 is built from 16 residues. Germline lookup yields CDR1 SGHTA and CDR2 FQGNSA. The CDR3 protein is CASRRTSGGYKNIQYF. CDR3 DNA: TGTGCCAGCAGACGGACTAGCGGGGGGTACAAAAACATTCAGTACTTC.